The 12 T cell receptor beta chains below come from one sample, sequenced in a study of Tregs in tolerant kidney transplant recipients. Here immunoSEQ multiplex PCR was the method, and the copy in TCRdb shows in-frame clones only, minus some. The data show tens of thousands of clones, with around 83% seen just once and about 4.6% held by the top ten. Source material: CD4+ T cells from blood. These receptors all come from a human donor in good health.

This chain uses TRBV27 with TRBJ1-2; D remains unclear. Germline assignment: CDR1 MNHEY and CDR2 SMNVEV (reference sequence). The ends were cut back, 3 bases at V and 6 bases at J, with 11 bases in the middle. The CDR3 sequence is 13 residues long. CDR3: CASSFRGRDGYTF. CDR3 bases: TGTGCCAGCAGTTTTCGCGGGAGGGATGGCTACACCTTC.

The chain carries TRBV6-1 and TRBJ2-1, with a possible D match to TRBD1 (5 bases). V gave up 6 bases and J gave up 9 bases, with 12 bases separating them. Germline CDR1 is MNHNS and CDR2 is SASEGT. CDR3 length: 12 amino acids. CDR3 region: CASRGLGGEQFF. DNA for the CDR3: TGTGCCAGCAGGGGGCTTGGCGGTGAGCAGTTCTTC.

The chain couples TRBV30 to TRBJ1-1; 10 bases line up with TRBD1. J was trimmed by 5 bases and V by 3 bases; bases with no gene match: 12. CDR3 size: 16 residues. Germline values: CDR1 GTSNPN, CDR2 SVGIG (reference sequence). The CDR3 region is CAWRPLGGQGSTEAFF. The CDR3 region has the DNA TGTGCCTGGAGACCCCTGGGGGGACAGGGGAGTACTGAAGCTTTCTTT. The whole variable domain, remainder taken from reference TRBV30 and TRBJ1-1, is SQTIHQWPATLVQPVGSPLSLECTVEGTSNPNLYWYRQAAGRGLQLLFYSVGIGQISSEVPQNLSASRPQDRQFILSSKKLLLSDSGFYLCAWRPLGGQGSTEAFFGQGTRLTVV.

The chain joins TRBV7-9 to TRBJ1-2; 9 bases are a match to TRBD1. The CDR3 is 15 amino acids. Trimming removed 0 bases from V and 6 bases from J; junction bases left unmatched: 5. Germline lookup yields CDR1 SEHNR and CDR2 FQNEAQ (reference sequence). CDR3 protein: CASSLAGQGSDGYTF. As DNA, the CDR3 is TGTGCCAGCAGCTTAGCTGGACAGGGGAGTGATGGCTACACCTTC.

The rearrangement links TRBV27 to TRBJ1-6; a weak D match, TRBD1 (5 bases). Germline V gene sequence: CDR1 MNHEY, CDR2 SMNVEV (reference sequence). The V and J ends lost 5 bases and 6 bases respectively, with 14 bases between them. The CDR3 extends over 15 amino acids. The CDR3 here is CASSLLRAFNSPLHF. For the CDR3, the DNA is TGTGCCAGCAGTCTCCTCAGGGCCTTTAATTCACCCCTCCACTTT.

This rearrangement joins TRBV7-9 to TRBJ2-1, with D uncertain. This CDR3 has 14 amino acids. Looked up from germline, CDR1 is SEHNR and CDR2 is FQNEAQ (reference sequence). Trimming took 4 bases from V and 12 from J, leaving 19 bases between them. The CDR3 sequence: CASSSLTFGRLQFF. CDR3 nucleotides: TGTGCCAGCAGCTCGCTAACCTTTGGACGGCTGCAGTTCTTC.

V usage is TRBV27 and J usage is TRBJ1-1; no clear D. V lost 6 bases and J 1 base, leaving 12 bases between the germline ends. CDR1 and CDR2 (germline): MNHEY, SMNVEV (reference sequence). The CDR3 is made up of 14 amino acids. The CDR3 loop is CASRAMAGNTEAFF. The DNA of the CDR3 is TGTGCCAGCAGGGCCATGGCGGGGAACACTGAAGCTTTCTTT.

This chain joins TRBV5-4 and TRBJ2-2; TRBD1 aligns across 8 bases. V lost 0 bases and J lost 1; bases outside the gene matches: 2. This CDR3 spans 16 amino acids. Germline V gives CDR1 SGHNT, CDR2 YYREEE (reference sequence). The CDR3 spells CASSLAGTGNTGELFF. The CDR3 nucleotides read TGTGCCAGCAGCTTGGCCGGGACAGGGAACACCGGGGAGCTGTTTTTT.

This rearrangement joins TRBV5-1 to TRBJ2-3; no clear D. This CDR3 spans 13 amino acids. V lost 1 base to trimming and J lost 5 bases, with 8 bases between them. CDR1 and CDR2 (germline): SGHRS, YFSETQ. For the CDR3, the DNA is TGCGCCAGCAGCTTGAGTTTTGGAGATACGCAGTATTTT. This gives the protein CASSLSFGDTQYF.

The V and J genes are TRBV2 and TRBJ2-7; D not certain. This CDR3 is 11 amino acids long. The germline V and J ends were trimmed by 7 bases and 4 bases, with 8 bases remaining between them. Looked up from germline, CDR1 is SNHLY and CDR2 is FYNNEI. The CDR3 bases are TGTGCCAGCACCAATGGGTACGAGCAGTACTTC. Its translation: CASTNGYEQYF.

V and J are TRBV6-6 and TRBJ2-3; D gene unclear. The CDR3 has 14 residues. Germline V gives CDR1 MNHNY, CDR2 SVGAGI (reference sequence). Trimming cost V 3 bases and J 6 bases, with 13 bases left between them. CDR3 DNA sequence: TGTGCCAGCAGTTATGGATTGCCCGCGGATACGCAGTATTTT. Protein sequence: CASSYGLPADTQYF.

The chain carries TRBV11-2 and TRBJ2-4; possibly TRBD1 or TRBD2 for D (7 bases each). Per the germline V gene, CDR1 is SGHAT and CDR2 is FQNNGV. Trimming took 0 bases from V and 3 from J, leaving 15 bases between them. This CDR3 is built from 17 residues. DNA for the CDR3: TGTGCCAGCAGCTTAGATTCCAGGGGGGGAATCAAAAACATTCAGTACTTC. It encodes CASSLDSRGGIKNIQYF.